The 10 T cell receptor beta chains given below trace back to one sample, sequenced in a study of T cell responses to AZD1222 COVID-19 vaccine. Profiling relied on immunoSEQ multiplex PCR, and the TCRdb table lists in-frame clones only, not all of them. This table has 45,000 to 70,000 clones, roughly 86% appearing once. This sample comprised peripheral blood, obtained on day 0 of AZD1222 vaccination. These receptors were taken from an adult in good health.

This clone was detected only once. The CDR3 reads CASREREVGEQYF. The CDR3 DNA is TGTGCCAGCAGAGAGAGGGAGGTCGGCGAGCAGTACTTC. The V and J genes are TRBV25-1 and TRBJ2-7; possible D gene TRBD2, 6 bases. Germline CDR1 and CDR2: MGHDK and SYGVNS. The CDR3 totals 13 residues. V lost 6 bases, J lost 6 bases, and 15 bases lay in between.

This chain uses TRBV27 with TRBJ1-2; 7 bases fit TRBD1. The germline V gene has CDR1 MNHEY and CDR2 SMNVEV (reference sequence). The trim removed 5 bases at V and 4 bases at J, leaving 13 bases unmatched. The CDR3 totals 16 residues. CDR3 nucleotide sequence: TGTGCCAGCAGTCCCTCCCAAGACAGGGAGGCCTATGGCTACACCTTC. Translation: CASSPSQDREAYGYTF.

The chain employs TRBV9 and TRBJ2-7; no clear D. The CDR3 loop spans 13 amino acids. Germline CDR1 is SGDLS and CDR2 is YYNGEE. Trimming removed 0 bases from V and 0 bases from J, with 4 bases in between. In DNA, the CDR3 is TGTGCCAGCAGCGTAGGGAACTCCTACGAGCAGTACTTC. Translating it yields CASSVGNSYEQYF.

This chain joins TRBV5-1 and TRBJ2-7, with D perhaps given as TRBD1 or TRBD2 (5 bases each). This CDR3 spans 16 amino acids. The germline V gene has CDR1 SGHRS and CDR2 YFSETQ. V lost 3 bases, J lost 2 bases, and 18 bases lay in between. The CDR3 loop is CASSSGTPFLAYEQYF. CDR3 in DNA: TGCGCCAGCAGCTCCGGGACCCCGTTTTTAGCCTACGAGCAGTACTTC. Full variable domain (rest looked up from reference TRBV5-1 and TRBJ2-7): KAGVTQTPRYLIKTRGQQVTLSCSPISGHRSVSWYQQTPGQGLQFLFEYFSETQRNKGNFPGRFSGRQFSNSRSEMNVSTLELGDSALYLCASSSGTPFLAYEQYFGPGTRLTVT.

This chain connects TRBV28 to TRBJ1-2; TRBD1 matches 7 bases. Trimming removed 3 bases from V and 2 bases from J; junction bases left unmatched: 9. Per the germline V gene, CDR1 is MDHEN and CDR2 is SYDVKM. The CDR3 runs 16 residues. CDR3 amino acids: CASSFPGGGSNYGYTF. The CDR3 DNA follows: TGTGCCAGCAGTTTCCCAGGGGGGGGATCAAACTATGGCTACACCTTC.

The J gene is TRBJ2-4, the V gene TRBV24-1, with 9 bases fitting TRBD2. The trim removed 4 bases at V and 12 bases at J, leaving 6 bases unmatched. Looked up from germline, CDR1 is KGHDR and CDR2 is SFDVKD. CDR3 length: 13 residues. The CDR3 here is CATSEAGTSNQYF. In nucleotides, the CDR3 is TGTGCCACCAGTGAAGCCGGGACTAGCAATCAGTACTTC.

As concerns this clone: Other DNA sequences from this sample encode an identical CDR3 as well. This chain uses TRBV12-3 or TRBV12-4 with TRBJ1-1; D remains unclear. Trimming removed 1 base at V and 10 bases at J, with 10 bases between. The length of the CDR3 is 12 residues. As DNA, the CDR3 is TGTGCCAGCAGTTTAGTTAAAGGAGGAGCTTTCTTT. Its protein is CASSLVKGGAFF.

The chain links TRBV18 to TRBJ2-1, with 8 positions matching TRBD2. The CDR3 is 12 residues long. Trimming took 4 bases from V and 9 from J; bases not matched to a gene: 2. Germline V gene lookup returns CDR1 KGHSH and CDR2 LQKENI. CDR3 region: CASSRSGSEQFF. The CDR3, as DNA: TGTGCCAGCTCACGAAGCGGGAGTGAGCAGTTCTTC.

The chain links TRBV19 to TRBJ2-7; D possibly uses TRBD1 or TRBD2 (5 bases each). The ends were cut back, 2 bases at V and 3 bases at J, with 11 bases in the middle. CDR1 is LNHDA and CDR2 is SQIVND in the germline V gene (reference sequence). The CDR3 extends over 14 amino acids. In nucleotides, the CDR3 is TGTGCCAGTAGTATAATGAGGGGTGTCTACGAGCAGTACTTC. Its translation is CASSIMRGVYEQYF.

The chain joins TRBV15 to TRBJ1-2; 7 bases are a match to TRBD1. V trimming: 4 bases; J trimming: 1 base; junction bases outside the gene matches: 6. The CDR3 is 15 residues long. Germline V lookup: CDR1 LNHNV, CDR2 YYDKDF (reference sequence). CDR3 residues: CATSMGQRINYGYTF. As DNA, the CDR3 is TGTGCCACCAGCATGGGACAGCGCATTAACTATGGCTACACCTTC.